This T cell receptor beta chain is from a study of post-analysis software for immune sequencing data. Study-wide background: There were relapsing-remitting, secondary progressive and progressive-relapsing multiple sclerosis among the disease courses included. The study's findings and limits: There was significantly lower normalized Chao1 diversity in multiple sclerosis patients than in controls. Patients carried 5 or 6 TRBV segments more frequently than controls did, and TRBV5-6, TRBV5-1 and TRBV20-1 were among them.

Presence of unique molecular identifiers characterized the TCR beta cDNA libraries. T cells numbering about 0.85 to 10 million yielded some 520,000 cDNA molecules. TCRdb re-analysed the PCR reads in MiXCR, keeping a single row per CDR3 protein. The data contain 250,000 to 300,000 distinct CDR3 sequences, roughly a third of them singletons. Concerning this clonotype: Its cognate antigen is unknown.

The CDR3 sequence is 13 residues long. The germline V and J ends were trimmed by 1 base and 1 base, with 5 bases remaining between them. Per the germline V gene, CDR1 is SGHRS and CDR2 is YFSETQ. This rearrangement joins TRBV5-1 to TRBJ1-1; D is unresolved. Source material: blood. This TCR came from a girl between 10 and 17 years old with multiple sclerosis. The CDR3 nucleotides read TGCGCCAGCAGCTTGAACTCGAACACTGAAGCTTTCTTT. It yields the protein CASSLNSNTEAFF.